One T cell receptor (beta chain) is described in this entry. Its target antigen remains unknown. Base qualities are missing; no much larger clone stands one base away. Libraries came from the immunoSEQ multiplex PCR assay. For the multiplex PCR, a mixture combining 60 forward primers for TCR Vbeta segments and 13 reverse primers for TCR Jbeta segments was used. Amplification of the CDR3 region of rearranged TCR beta genes was performed with a multiplex PCR assay on genomic DNA. Amplified TCR beta libraries were sequenced as 87-base-pair reads on the Illumina HiSeq System. The authors' analysis ran thus. A later analysis counted about 76 million unique TCR beta chains across the 666 repertoires, and approximately 11 million of these chains were shared by at least two donors. To remove PCR and sequencing errors, raw reads were error-corrected and collapsed into unique sequences using a nearest-neighbor algorithm that merged closely related sequences. V, D and J gene segments were assigned by aligning CDR3 sequences to IMGT reference sequences. Each retained sequence needed at least a six-nucleotide match to both a V gene segment and a J gene segment. A rearrangement counted as productive if the CDR3 had no stop codons and remained in frame with V and J, and every other rearrangement counted as non-productive. CDR3 was defined by IMGT convention, running from the second conserved V-encoded cysteine to the conserved J-encoded phenylalanine. Sequences without an unambiguous match to a single V gene segment were excluded from the earlier analysis of several hundred of the donors. An earlier analysis of some 610 of the donors called V segments functional above 56.7% productive rearrangements and segregating when the between-donor standard deviation exceeded 5%. To diagnose cytomegalovirus status from the catalog of TCR beta chain sequences, a statistical classification framework was built. A later analysis assigned V and J genes by comparing TCR nucleotide sequences with IMGT/GENE-DB human TR gene sequences. The TCRdist pipeline was used in a later analysis to assign CDR3 sequences and most-parsimonious VDJ recombination scenarios. In a later analysis, every TCR beta chain was defined by the combination of its CDR3 amino acid sequence and its V-gene family, and reads without a unique V-gene family were dropped. To address suspected cross-contamination and a sequencing artifact, a later analysis removed around 600 highly shared, low-generation-probability nucleotide sequences. For each public chain, a later analysis derived a clonal expansion index from normalized ranks of inferred template counts within each repertoire. In a later analysis, generation probabilities were computed with a VDJ recombination model fitted to out-of-frame rearrangements, and the resulting probabilities were checked against IGoR. In a later analysis, hypergeometric tests were used to score TCR-TCR, TCR-HLA and TCR-CMV co-occurrence, with a repertoire-size bias correction applied to TCR pairs. False discovery rates were estimated in a later analysis by permuting HLA or CMV assignments 20 times. In a later analysis, co-occurring TCRs were grouped using DBSCAN, and TCRdist sequence similarity was added for clustering within HLA-allele-positive subsets. Repertoires with fewer than 30,000 or more than 120,000 public chains were left out of co-occurrence clustering, as were about five repertoires with anomalous nucleotide sharing. Imported from immuneACCESS, the table was reduced by TCRdb to in-frame sequences with V and J called. These copies leave out some clones; in studies compared against another copy, an unresolved V gene accounts for under half, and the cause of the remainder is not known. D and trimming come from the DNA, and the V and J calls and clone size come from that table. This sample lists about 160,000 clones; roughly 80% were detected once. 9.5% to 10% of the sample is held by the ten biggest clonotypes.

The junction shows trimming of 4 bases on V and 3 bases on J, and the gene matches do not reach 7 bases of it. Inclusive of the bounding cysteine and phenylalanine, the CDR3 is 16 residues long. Only the CDR3 DNA is retained, 48 bases long and in frame from the first base. CDR1 is given as SGHRS and CDR2 as YFSETQ, both from the germline V gene. In total, over 600 healthy bone marrow donors made up the cohort. Cohort members were all nominally healthy when sampled, although unrecorded immune exposures were likely present. The donor tested CMV seropositive, placing the donor among the 289 seropositive members of the cohort. Every donor gave a peripheral blood sample, and the peripheral blood mononuclear cells from that sample were used for TCR beta sequencing. Genomic DNA extraction from the blood cell samples was performed with the Qiagen DNeasy Blood Extraction Kit. The data were taken from a study of cytomegalovirus exposure and HLA in healthy donors (dated by TCRdb to 2017 to 2019). Turning to the overall study: According to an earlier analysis of a few hundred of the donors, some 180 million T cells yielded over 90 million unique TCR beta sequences and approximately 300 Gb of sequence data. A later analysis re-examined previously published TCR beta repertoires from more than 550 donors and added high-resolution HLA genotyping to investigate patterns of TCR occurrence. Donor age, sex, ethnicity and CMV serostatus were compiled alongside the repertoire data. To predict cytomegalovirus infection status, the study brought together high-throughput TCR immunosequencing, statistical association of individual TCRs with disease status, and machine learning. The study used immunosequencing to profile the T cell repertoires of several hundred subjects and linked those repertoires to cytomegalovirus serostatus. Rather than using new phenotypic data, the later analysis identified candidate immune exposures from TCR beta sequences and from how often those sequences occurred across donors. A later genetic analysis used genome-wide SNP genotypes for about 55% of the 666 donors, treating that subset as a discovery cohort. Four to six DR-DQ haplotypes were handled as single units for association and clustering because linkage in the cohort was strong. Typing coverage differed by locus: A, B, C, DRB1 and DQB1 were typed in about 620-630 donors, DQA1 in approximately 520, DPA1 in some 570, and DPB1 in 400 to 490. Among some 400 genotyped donors of the cohort, an average of around 250,000 unique TCR beta nucleotide sequences was sequenced per donor, of which 15% to 20% were non-productive. The study aimed to test whether cataloging public T cell receptors could reveal signatures of past pathogen exposure. The genetic ancestry cluster associated with self-reported Caucasian donors included 80% to 90% of the 350 to 500 genotyped donors. All discovery cohort repertoires had been generated on a single sequencing platform. An early release covering more than 500 HLA-typed donors comprised roughly 300 gigabases of sequencing data and some 79 million unique TCR sequences. HLA typing included class I and class II loci at four-digit resolution. Besides the first cohort of 500 to 700 subjects, a separate validation cohort made up of 120 different subjects was used. In an earlier analysis of 587 of the donors, high-throughput TCR beta sequencing was used to judge whether each TCR beta V gene segment behaved as functional or pseudogenic. General findings and caveats noted by the study authors: A further reported finding was that TCR beta sequences accurately predicted the HLA-A and HLA-B alleles for most subjects in the first cohort. In a later analysis, several top co-occurrence clusters were reported to appear linked to parvovirus B19, influenza, CMV and Epstein-Barr virus. An earlier analysis of approximately 590 of the donors showed that most TCR beta V segments appeared in productive rearrangements either about 87% or about 30% of the time, which broadly matched IMGT annotations. The classifier was reported to diagnose cytomegalovirus status with high specificity and sensitivity in both the original cohort and the validation cohort. Because counts were too low, around 18 rarely observed V segments, including chromosome 9 orphons, were left out of the earlier analysis of approximately 580 of the donors. It was suggested by the authors that the approach could potentially be generalized to other disease states and immunological phenotypes. Most TCR sequences were observed very rarely across donors, whereas some public TCRs were present in many individuals. Strong co-occurrence of HLA alleles, especially DR and DQ, made assigning TCR associations to individual alleles difficult. At a false discovery rate of 0.05, a later analysis linked under 20,000 TCR beta sequences to specific HLA alleles. The presence/absence analyses assumed that sequencing depth was roughly uniform across donors, and that assumption may not be true. In a later analysis, most CMV-associated TCR beta chains were found to appear HLA-restricted, with HLA associations seemingly driven largely by CMV exposure. Only TCR beta chains were sequenced in this cohort, and the absence of alpha or paired-chain data limited detectable features. Because HLA typing was missing for some donors at each locus, association tests included only the typed subset. Correlated functional status among segregating V segments might be attributable to linkage disequilibrium, but an unknown experimental factor could not be ruled out. A total of 150 or so TCR beta chains were listed by the study as associated with cytomegalovirus. A later analysis found that TCR association rates varied across HLA loci, with DRB1 alleles showing the most associated TCRs and HLA-C alleles the fewest. A later genetic analysis reported fewer N-insertions in productive TCRs among donors in an Asian-associated ancestry cluster than the roughly 670-donor mean. A group of highly shared sequence variants was considered likely to be a technical artifact of the sequencing pipeline. The only immune exposure information available for the cohort was CMV serostatus. Some IMGT-functional V segments, including TRBV6-2 and TRBV6-3, could not be distinguished by the 87-base-pair reads and were therefore excluded. Three of the identified cytomegalovirus-associated TCR beta chains were confirmed in vitro to be specific for cytomegalovirus antigens. In a later analysis, HLA-associated TCR beta chains showed more clonal expansion and lower generation probabilities than non-associated chains that were equally common. An association between a missense DCLRE1C variant and V-gene and J-gene trimming of TCR beta chains was found in a later genetic analysis and replicated in an independent cohort.

This receptor was obtained from a man younger than 30 in good health and CMV-seropositive. This chain is built from TRBV5-1 and TRBJ2-2; 9 central bases correspond to TRBD1. Material: PBMCs. The sequenced DNA is TGCGCCAGCAGCGATCCGGGACAGGGTTACACCGGGGAGCTGTTTTTT. Its protein is CASSDPGQGYTGELFF.